This T cell receptor (beta chain) emerged from a study of graft-versus-host responses after intestinal transplantation. Study in general: All of the recipients had induction that used anti-thymocyte globulin, then tacrolimus and steroids for three to four years. Study results and limitations: Patients with graft-donor T cell macrochimerism had high graft-versus-host to host-versus-graft clonal ratios in allografts. Declines in HvG clones occurring early post-transplant were associated with peak circulating GvH clone levels. The authors found GvH clones in recipient marrow, some appearing first in ileum or blood.

Of note for this clone: Its antigen is undetermined.

Libraries were prepared by immunoSEQ multiplex PCR; TCRdb keeps only in-frame clonotypes and omits some of them. The repertoire holds about 97,000 clones, with roughly 91% as singletons. This sequence was found in a human donor who was the organ donor for an intestinal transplant. The source was unstimulated CD4+ T cells sorted from spleen or lymph node cells, collected before transplant.

CDR3: CASSPGTVYSYEQYF. CDR3 bases: TGTGCCAGCAGCCCTGGGACAGTCTACTCCTACGAGCAGTACTTC. V gene TRBV11-2 combines with J gene TRBJ2-7; 7 bases are shared with TRBD1. V shed 5 bases and J 0 bases; nucleotides not matched to a gene: 7. Germline V gives CDR1 SGHAT, CDR2 FQNNGV. CDR3 size: 15 residues.